The present TCR beta chain was sequenced within a study of shared clonotypes between healthy human individuals. Researchers divided each subset's genomic DNA evenly across several immunoSEQ plates. Replicate sorted-subset PCRs were loaded with around 220 ng DNA, tens of thousands of T cell genomes. The table came from immunoSEQ multiplex PCR; TCRdb's copy has only in-frame clones and leaves some out. The data contain about 2 million clones, approximately 95% of them singletons. About this clone: No antigen is known for it.

Cells designated naive CD8 were CD45RO-negative and were positively selected for CCR7, with terminally differentiated effector memory CD45RA+ cells excluded. The study, taken as a whole, reports: With a few donors compared, roughly 4.9% of naive CD4 clonotypes were shared.

Germline CDR1 is SGHNT and CDR2 is YENEEA. The CDR3 length is 15 residues. Trimming removed 5 bases at V and 2 bases at J, with 16 bases between. V is TRBV11-3 and J is TRBJ2-7; D is unclear. This TCR derives from a man between 18 and 29 years old in good health. Sample: naive CD8+ T cells sorted from blood. CDR3 region: CASSPGVVGAYEQYF. The CDR3 DNA reads as TGTGCCAGCAGCCCTGGGGTGGTTGGGGCCTACGAGCAGTACTTC.